Shown below are 27 T cell receptor beta chains from a single sample sequenced in a study of CXCR3-negative and CXCR3-positive naive CD8 T cells. The libraries of TRB cDNA were prepared using 5' RACE with UMI labels. TCRdb reanalyzed the 5' RACE reads, giving one entry per CDR3 protein sequence and no DNA. Its table records some 41,000 distinct CDR3 sequences. The specimen was memory CD8+ T cells from blood. These receptors all stem from a human donor in good health. Some clones in this sample may be carry-over from other donors' samples.

The chain links TRBV7-9 to TRBJ2-3; the D gene TCRdb calls, TRBD1, cannot be checked with no DNA. Germline V gene data show CDR1 as SEHNR and CDR2 as FQNEAQ (reference sequence). CDR3 length equals 16 residues. CDR3 residues: CASRNPDRSGLDTQYF.

This chain links TRBV6-1 with TRBJ1-1; without DNA, the TCRdb call of TRBD1 cannot be checked. Per germline, CDR1 MNHNS and CDR2 SASEGT. The CDR3 length is 14 residues. The CDR3 protein is CASSEGQGVDEAFF.

This chain connects TRBV6-6 to TRBJ1-2. CDR1 and CDR2 from the germline V gene are MNHNY and SVGAGI (reference sequence). This CDR3 comprises 13 residues. CDR3 sequence: CASKGSLIDGYTF.

The CDR3 sequence: CASSLRGLEPGELFF. The chain is built from TRBV27 and TRBJ2-2; the TCRdb D gene call, TRBD2, has no DNA to confirm it. CDR1 MNHEY and CDR2 SMNVEV come from the germline V gene (reference sequence). This CDR3 is 15 amino acids long.

This chain joins TRBV7-9 and TRBJ2-3; there is no DNA to check the TCRdb D call of TRBD2. CDR3 length: 17 amino acids. CDR1 is SEHNR, CDR2 FQNEAQ, per germline (reference sequence). The CDR3 spells CASSHLTGPGPPDTQYF.

This chain links TRBV6-2 or TRBV6-3 with TRBJ2-5; the D call of TRBD2 rests on TCRdb alone, since no DNA is present to check it. The CDR3 has 16 amino acids. Germline V gene data show CDR1 as MNHEY and CDR2 as SVGEGT. CDR3 residues: CASSYGIAGGEETQYF.

The rearrangement uses TRBV20-1 and TRBJ1-5; TCRdb names TRBD1, which stays unverified in the absence of DNA. Germline CDR1 reads DFQATT; CDR2 reads SNEGSKA (reference sequence). The CDR3 consists of 15 residues. The CDR3 here is CSASSGQGGHQPQHF.

The gene calls are TRBV7-6 and TRBJ1-5. Germline CDR1 reads SGHVS; CDR2 reads FNYEAQ. This CDR3 contains 17 residues. The CDR3 loop is CASSLADTAYSNQPQHF.

The rearrangement uses TRBV4-1 and TRBJ2-3; no DNA is available, so the TRBD2 call from TCRdb remains unchecked. CDR3 length: 13 residues. Germline CDR1 MGHRA, CDR2 YSYEKL. The CDR3 reads CASSQDFGLEQYF.

This chain uses TRBV6-5 with TRBJ2-2; the D call of TRBD1 rests on TCRdb alone, since no DNA is present to check it. The CDR3 totals 14 residues. Germline CDR1 is MNHEY and CDR2 is SVGAGI. This CDR3 is CASSYGRGAGELFF.

The rearrangement joins TRBV12-3 or TRBV12-4 to TRBJ2-5; TCRdb's D gene call, TRBD2, goes unchecked for lack of DNA. The CDR3 has 13 amino acids. The CDR3 spells CASSSGSQETQYF.

The gene calls are TRBV7-9 and TRBJ2-1. Germline V gene data show CDR1 as SEHNR and CDR2 as FQNEAQ (reference sequence). The CDR3 runs to 12 residues. The CDR3 here is CASSLGTNEQFF.

This chain uses TRBV6-5 with TRBJ2-7. CDR1 is MNHEY, CDR2 SVGAGI, per germline. This CDR3 region has 13 residues. The CDR3 is CASSYSQVYEQYF.

The V gene is TRBV15, the J gene TRBJ2-3; there is no DNA to check the TCRdb D call of TRBD1. This CDR3 has 15 residues. Germline lookup yields CDR1 LNHNV and CDR2 YYDKDF (reference sequence). CDR3 amino acids: CATSTAGGDLDTQYF. The whole variable domain, filled in from reference TRBV15 and TRBJ2-3, reads DAMVIQNPRYQVTQFGKPVTLSCSQTLNHNVMYWYQQKSSQAPKLLFHYYDKDFNNEADTPDNFQSRRPNTSFCFLDIRSPGLGDTAMYLCATSTAGGDLDTQYFGPGTRLTVL.

The chain recombines TRBV5-5 with TRBJ2-7. Germline assignment: CDR1 SGHKS and CDR2 YYEKEE (reference sequence). The CDR3 is made up of 13 amino acids. CDR3 region: CASSIGVSYEQYF.

This rearrangement joins TRBV14 to TRBJ1-6; the D gene TCRdb calls, TRBD1, cannot be checked with no DNA. Germline CDR1 SGHDN, CDR2 FVKESK. The CDR3 covers 13 residues. CDR3 residues: CASSVRGNSPLHF.

This chain's CDR3 is CSARAYVTGAGSPEAFF. The rearrangement joins TRBV20-1 to TRBJ1-1; there is no DNA to check the TCRdb D call of TRBD1. The CDR3 covers 17 residues. Germline-derived CDR1 and CDR2 are DFQATT and SNEGSKA (reference sequence).

The chain links TRBV20-1 to TRBJ2-7. The CDR3 covers 14 residues. Germline V gene data show CDR1 as DFQATT and CDR2 as SNEGSKA (reference sequence). The CDR3 loop reads CSARTQEQYYEQYF.

This chain connects TRBV28 to TRBJ2-2; absent DNA, TCRdb's TRBD1 call cannot be checked. Per the germline V gene, CDR1 is MDHEN and CDR2 is SYDVKM. This CDR3 has 16 residues. CDR3 region: CASSSPAGFGTGELFF. The whole variable domain, remainder taken from reference TRBV28 and TRBJ2-2, is DVKVTQSSRYLVKRTGEKVFLECVQDMDHENMFWYRQDPGLGLRLIYFSYDVKMKEKGDIPEGYSVSREKKERFSLILESASTNQTSMYLCASSSPAGFGTGELFFGEGSRLTVL.

This rearrangement joins TRBV12-3 or TRBV12-4 to TRBJ2-1; absent DNA, TCRdb's TRBD1 call cannot be checked. The CDR3 covers 14 residues. The CDR3 is CASSLSVGVHEQFF.

The chain has TRBV4-3 and TRBJ1-2; TCRdb's D call of TRBD1 is untestable without DNA. The germline gives CDR1 LGHNA, CDR2 YSLEER. The length of the CDR3 is 17 residues. This CDR3 is CASSQDVGTGINYGYTF.

The J gene is TRBJ2-1, the V gene TRBV13; without DNA, the TCRdb call of TRBD2 cannot be checked. CDR1 is PRHDT, CDR2 FYEKMQ, per germline (reference sequence). The CDR3 is 18 residues long. CDR3 sequence: CASSSLGTSGSYHNEQFF.

The genes are TRBV12-3 or TRBV12-4 and TRBJ2-7; absent DNA, TCRdb's TRBD1 call cannot be checked. This CDR3 has 14 amino acids. CDR3 in amino acids: CASSLHAQGGEQYF.

This clonotype shows up as medium-sized by frequency. The chain joins TRBV18 to TRBJ1-1. This CDR3 spans 14 amino acids. The germline gives CDR1 KGHSH, CDR2 LQKENI. This CDR3 is CASSHQGTNTEAFF. Combining the CDR3 with reference TRBV18 and TRBJ1-1 gives the whole variable domain NAGVMQNPRHLVRRRGQEARLRCSPMKGHSHVYWYRQLPEEGLKFMVYLQKENIIDESGMPKERFSAEFPKEGPSILRIQQVVRGDSAAYFCASSHQGTNTEAFFGQGTRLTVV.

This clonotype is identified as medium-sized from frequency. This chain links TRBV29-1 with TRBJ2-1; lacking DNA, the TRBD1 call made by TCRdb goes unchecked. Germline V gene sequence: CDR1 SQVTM, CDR2 ANQGSEA. The CDR3 runs to 16 residues. The CDR3 reads CSAVARGLGSYNEQFF.

The chain is built from TRBV7-2 and TRBJ2-2; without DNA, the TCRdb call of TRBD1 cannot be checked. The CDR3 length is 15 residues. Germline CDR1 reads SGHTA; CDR2 reads FQGNSA. This CDR3 reads CASSSRGHNTGELFF.

The chain is built from TRBV7-8 and TRBJ2-1; absent DNA, TCRdb's TRBD2 call cannot be checked. Germline CDR1 and CDR2: SGHVS and FQNEAQ. CDR3 length equals 16 residues. The CDR3 region is CASSPYSGRGMGEQFF.